This entry describes one T cell receptor (beta chain). There is no known antigen for this receptor. No base quality values were provided; no much bigger clone lies one nucleotide off. CDR1 and CDR2, looked up from the germline V gene, are MNHEY and SVGAGI. V is clipped by 5 bases and J by 3 bases, and the sequence between their germline boundaries is 13 bases long. The CDR3 runs 14 amino acids, cysteine and phenylalanine included. The kept DNA is CDR3 alone, 42 bases in frame from the first base. This sample was included in a study of shared clonotypes between healthy human individuals (TCRdb year 2020). In terms of the full investigation: Two women and a few men aged 18 to 49 years were included in the cohort. To estimate repertoire size and how much clonotypes are shared between individuals, the study performed deep sequencing of blood TCR repertoires from about 5 healthy adults. To increase sequencing depth and limit assay-specific biases, TCR repertoire library preparation and sequencing were carried out by different laboratories using diverse techniques. Between about 0.9 and 8.9 billion PBMCs per donor were obtained by leukapheresis. Broader findings and caveats from the paper: Pairwise subsampling led to the expectation that sequencing depth would affect the degree of clonotype sharing among donors. Only blood was sampled, and tissue TCR repertoires likely differ from those in blood. The genetic and exposure-history diversity represented was limited by the small number of donors.

Healthy HIV-negative adults with no recently reported acute infections or vaccinations were included as donors. All donors were Caucasian adults living in Nashville, Tennessee, USA. In the unsorted samples, some 94 million PBMCs were counted, and genomic DNA was extracted using the QIAamp DNA Blood Mini kit. Blood was collected by leukapheresis, and PBMCs were isolated by Ficoll-Histopaque density gradient centrifugation and then cryopreserved in liquid nitrogen vapor phase. TCR CDR3 regions were amplified from genomic DNA by multiplex PCR using the deep immunoSEQ assay. Extracted genomic DNA from each cell subset was distributed evenly across all wells of several immunoSEQ 96-well plates, and each plate was treated as a replicate. For unsorted PBMC, 300 to 350 ng genomic DNA, equal to approximately 30,000 T cell genomes, was loaded into each replicate PCR. Ten immunoSEQ deep assay plates were used to sequence unsorted PBMC genomic DNA. Purified libraries were measured with a Qubit 3.0 fluorometer, size-checked on a Bioanalyzer 2100, and measured again with the KAPA Library Quantification kit. A separate single-read 150-cycle Illumina NextSeq 550 flow cell was used to sequence each immunoSEQ 96-well plate. The study's processing was this. Because the immunoSEQ output held only junctional sequences and lacked quality scores, the filtering could not match the filtering applied to full-length reads. Sequences were annotated with PyIR, a Python wrapper for IgBLAST v1.9, using IMGT germline references to assign V/J genes and CDR3. Reads were removed for weak V/J assignments (E-value above 1e-6), missing CDR3, stop codons, out-of-frame junctions, or ambiguous translated residues. A V3J clonotype was defined by an identical inferred V gene, J gene, and CDR3 amino acid sequence. The percentage overlap between two repertoires was calculated by dividing the number of shared unique clonotypes by the size of the smaller repertoire. Repertoire richness was assessed with RTK rarefaction, the Chao1 estimator, and Recon v2.1 estimates of unobserved clonotypes. In its TCRdb copy, this immuneACCESS table keeps in-frame sequences only and misses some clones. Where compared with another copy, unresolved V genes explain less than half of these, and the others have no known cause. The V and J calls and clone size are taken from that table; D and trimming were inferred from the DNA. For this sample the table gives hundreds of thousands of clones, of which about 80% were detected only once. About 12% of the sample rests with the top ten.

The chain is made from TRBV6-5 and TRBJ1-2; a tentative D match to TRBD1 spans 5 bases. The sample comprised PBMCs. The TCR sequence derives from a middle-aged woman in good health. Some clones in this sample may be carry-over from other donors' samples. The CDR3 here reads CASSPRIRDYGYTF. The nucleotide sequence is TGTGCCAGCAGTCCCCGGATCAGGGACTATGGCTACACCTTC.